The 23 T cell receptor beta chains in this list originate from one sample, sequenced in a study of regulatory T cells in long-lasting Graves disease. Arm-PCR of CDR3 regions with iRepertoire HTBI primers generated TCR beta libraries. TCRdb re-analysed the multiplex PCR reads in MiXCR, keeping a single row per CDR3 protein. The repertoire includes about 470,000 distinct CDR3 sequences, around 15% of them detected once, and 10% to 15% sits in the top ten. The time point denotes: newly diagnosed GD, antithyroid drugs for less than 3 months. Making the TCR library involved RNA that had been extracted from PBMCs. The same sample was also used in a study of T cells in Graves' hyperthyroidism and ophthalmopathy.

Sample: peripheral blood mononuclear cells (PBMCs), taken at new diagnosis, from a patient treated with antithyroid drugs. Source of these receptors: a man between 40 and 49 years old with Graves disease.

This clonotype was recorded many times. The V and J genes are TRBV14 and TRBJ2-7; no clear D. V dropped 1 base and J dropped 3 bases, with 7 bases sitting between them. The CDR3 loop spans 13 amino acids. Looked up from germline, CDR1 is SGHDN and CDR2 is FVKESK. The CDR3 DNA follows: TGTGCCAGCAGCCAAGGGACCTACTACGAGCAGTACTTC. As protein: CASSQGTYYEQYF.

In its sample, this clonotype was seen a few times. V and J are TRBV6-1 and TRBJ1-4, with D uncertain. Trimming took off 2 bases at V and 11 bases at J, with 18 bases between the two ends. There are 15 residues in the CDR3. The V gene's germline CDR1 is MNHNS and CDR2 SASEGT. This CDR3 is CASSETGIPVLKLFF. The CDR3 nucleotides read TGTGCCAGCAGTGAAACTGGGATCCCCGTTTTGAAACTGTTTTTT.

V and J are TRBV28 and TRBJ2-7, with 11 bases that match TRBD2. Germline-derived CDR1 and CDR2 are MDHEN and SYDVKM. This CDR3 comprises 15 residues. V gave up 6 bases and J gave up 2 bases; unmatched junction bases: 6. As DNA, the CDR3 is TGTGCCAGCAGACCTTTACTAGCGGGAGCCTACGAGCAGTACTTC. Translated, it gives CASRPLLAGAYEQYF.

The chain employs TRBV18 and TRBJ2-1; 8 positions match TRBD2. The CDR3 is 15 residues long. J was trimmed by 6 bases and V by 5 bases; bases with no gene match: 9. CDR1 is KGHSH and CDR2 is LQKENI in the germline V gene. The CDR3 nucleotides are TGTGCCAGCTCAGAATTGACTAGCGCGGGCAATGAGCAGTTCTTC. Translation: CASSELTSAGNEQFF.

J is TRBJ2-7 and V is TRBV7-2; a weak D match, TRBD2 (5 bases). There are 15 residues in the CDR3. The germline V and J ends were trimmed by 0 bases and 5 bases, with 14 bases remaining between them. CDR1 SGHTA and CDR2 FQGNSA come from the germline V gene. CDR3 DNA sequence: TGTGCCAGCAGCTTAGCGACATTTAGCGACCACGAGCAGTACTTC. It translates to CASSLATFSDHEQYF.

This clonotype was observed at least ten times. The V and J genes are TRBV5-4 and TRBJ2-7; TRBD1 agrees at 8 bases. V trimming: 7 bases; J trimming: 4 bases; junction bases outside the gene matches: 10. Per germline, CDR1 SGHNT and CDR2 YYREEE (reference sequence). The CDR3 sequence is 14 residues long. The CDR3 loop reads CASQRTGNDYEQYF. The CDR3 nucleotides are TGTGCCAGCCAGAGGACAGGGAACGATTACGAGCAGTACTTC. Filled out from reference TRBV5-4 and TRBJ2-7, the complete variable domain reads ETGVTQSPTHLIKTRGQQVTLRCSSQSGHNTVSWYQQALGQGPQFIFQYYREEENGRGNFPPRFSGLQFPNYSSELNVNALELDDSALYLCASQRTGNDYEQYFGPGTRLTVT.

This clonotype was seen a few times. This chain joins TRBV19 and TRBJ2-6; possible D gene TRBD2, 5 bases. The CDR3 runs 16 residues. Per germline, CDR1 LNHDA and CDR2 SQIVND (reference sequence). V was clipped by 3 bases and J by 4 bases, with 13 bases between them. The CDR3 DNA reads TGTGCCAGTAGTATGGAGGTCGCCCTCGGGGCCAACGTCCTGACTTTC. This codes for CASSMEVALGANVLTF.

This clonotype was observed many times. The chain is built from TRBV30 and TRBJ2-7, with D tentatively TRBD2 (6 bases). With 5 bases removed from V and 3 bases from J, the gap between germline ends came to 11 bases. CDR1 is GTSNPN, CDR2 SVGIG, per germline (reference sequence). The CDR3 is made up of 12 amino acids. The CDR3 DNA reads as TGTGCCTGGGGGAGGAGAAACTACGAGCAGTACTTC. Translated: CAWGRRNYEQYF.

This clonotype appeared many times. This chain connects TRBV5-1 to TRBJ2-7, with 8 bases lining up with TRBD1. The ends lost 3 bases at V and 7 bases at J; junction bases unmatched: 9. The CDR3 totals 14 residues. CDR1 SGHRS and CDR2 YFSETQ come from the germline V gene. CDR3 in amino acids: CASSSSTGAQEQYF. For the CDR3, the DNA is TGCGCCAGCAGCTCGTCGACAGGGGCGCAGGAGCAGTACTTC.

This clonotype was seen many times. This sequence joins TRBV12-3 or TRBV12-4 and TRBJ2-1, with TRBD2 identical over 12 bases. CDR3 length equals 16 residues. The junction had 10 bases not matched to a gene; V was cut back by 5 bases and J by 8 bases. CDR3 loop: CASSPEGLAGGYEQFF. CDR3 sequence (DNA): TGTGCCAGCAGTCCCGAAGGGCTAGCGGGAGGGTATGAGCAGTTCTTC.

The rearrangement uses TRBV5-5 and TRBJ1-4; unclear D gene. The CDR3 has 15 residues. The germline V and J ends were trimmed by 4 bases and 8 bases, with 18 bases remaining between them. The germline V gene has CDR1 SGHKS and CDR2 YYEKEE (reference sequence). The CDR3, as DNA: TGTGCCAGCAGCGAGGTGGCGCTACCGGAGGAAAAACTGTTTTTT. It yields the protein CASSEVALPEEKLFF.

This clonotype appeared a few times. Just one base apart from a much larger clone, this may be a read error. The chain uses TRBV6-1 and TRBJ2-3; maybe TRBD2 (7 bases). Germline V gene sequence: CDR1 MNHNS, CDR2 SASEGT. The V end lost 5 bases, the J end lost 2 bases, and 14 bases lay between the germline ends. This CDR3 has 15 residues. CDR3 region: CASSHRGGATDTQYF. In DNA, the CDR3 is TGTGCCAGCAGTCATAGGGGGGGAGCCACAGATACGCAGTATTTT.

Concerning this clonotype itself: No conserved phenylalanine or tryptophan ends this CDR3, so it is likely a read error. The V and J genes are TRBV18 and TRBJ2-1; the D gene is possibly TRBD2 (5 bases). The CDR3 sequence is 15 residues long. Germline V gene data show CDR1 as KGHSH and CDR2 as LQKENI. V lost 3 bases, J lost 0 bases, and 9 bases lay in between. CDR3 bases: TGTGCCAGCTCACCCAGCGGTAGCTCCTACAATGAGCAGTTCTCC. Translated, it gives CASSPSGSSYNEQFS.

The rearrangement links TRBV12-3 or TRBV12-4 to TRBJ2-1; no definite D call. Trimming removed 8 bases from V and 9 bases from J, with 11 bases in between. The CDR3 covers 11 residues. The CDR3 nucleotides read TGTGCCAGCGCAAAAGATAGTGAGCAGTTCTTC. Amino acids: CASAKDSEQFF.

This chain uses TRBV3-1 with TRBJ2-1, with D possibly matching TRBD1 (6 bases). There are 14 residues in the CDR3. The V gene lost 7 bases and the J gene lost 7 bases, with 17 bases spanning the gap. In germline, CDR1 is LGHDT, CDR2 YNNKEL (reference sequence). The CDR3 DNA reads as TGTGCCAGCACCACTCCTGGACAGACGAATGAGCAGTTCTTC. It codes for CASTTPGQTNEQFF.

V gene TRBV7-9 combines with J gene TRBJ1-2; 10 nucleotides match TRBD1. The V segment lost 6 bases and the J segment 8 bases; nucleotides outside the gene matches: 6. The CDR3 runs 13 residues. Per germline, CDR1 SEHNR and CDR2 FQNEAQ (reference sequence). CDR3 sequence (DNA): TGTGCCAGCAGACGGGGGACAGGGGAAGGCTACACCTTC. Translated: CASRRGTGEGYTF.

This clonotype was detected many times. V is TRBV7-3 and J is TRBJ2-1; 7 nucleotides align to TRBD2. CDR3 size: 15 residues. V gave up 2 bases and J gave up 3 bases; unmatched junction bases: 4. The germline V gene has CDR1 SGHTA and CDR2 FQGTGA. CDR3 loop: CASSLSAGNYNEQFF. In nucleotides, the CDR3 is TGTGCCAGCAGCTTATCAGCGGGAAACTACAATGAGCAGTTCTTC. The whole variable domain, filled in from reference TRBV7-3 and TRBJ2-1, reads GAGVSQTPSNKVTEKGKYVELRCDPISGHTALYWYRQSLGQGPEFLIYFQGTGAADDSGLPNDRFFAVRPEGSVSTLKIQRTERGDSAVYLCASSLSAGNYNEQFFGPGTRLTVL.

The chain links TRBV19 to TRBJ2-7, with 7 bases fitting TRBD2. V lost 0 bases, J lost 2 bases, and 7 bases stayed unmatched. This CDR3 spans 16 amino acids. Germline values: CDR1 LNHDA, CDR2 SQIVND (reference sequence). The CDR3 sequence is CASSIDGGGSAYEQYF. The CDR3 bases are TGTGCCAGTAGTATAGACGGTGGCGGGAGCGCCTACGAGCAGTACTTC.

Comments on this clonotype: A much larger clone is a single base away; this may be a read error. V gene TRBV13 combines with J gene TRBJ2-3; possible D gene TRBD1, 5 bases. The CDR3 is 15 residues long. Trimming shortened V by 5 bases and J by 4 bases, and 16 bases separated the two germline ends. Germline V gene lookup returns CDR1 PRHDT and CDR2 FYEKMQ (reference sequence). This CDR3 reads CASSQKGFGADTQYF. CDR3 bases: TGTGCCAGCAGCCAAAAGGGGTTTGGGGCAGATACGCAGTATTTT.

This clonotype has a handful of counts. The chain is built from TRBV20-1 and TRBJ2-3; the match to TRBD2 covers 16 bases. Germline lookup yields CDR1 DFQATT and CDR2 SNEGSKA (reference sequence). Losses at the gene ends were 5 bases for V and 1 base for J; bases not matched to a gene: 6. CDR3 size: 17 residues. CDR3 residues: CSAGTSGRASGTDTQYF. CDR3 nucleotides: TGCAGTGCTGGGACTAGCGGGAGGGCCTCAGGCACAGATACGCAGTATTTT.

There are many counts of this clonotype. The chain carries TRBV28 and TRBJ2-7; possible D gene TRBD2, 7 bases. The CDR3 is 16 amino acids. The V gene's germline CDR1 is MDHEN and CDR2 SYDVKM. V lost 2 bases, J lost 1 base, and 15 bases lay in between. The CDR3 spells CASSLVLGGPSYEQYF. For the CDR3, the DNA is TGTGCCAGCAGTTTAGTATTGGGGGGGCCTTCCTACGAGCAGTACTTC.

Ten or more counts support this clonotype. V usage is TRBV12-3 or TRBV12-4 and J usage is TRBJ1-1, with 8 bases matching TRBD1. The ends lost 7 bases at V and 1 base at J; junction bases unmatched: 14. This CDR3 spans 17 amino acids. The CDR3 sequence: CASKGWIPGQANTEAFF. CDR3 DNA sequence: TGTGCCAGCAAGGGGTGGATTCCGGGACAGGCGAACACTGAAGCTTTCTTT.

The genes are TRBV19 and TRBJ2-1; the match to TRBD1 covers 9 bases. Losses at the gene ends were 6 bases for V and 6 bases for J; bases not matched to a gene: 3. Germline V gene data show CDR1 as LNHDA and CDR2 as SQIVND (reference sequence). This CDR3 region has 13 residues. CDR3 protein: CASRDRGINEQFF. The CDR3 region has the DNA TGTGCCAGTAGGGACAGGGGTATCAATGAGCAGTTCTTC.